This is a list of T cell receptor beta chains from one sample in a study of blood T cell repertoires in COVID-19. The protocol was immunoSEQ multiplex PCR, while the TCRdb copy is restricted to in-frame clones and leaves out a portion. The table includes more than 300,000 clones, 89% detected once. The sequencing sample was made of peripheral blood. These TCRs come from a woman in her 30s with COVID-19, enrolled during active disease. Both conserved end residues are part of each CDR3. A D gene is named only where the DNA matches it firmly. Only part of the rows carry a size: once, few, many, or a class if the clone is expanded.

len	abundance	j_gene	d_gene	v_gene	CDR3nt	CDR3aa
12	NA	TRBJ1-2	NA	TRBV12-3/TRBV12-4	TGTGCCAGCAGTTTAAGCTTCGGGAGACTCACCTTC	CASSLSFGRLTF
12	NA	TRBJ1-2	NA	TRBV5-6	TGTGCCAGCTCCACAGTGGTCTATGGCTACACCTTC	CASSTVVYGYTF
19	NA	TRBJ2-6	NA	TRBV21-1	TGTGCCAGCAGCAAAAATAACCGGACAGGGGGCTCAGGGGCCAACGTCCTGACTTTC	CASSKNNRTGGSGANVLTF
14	NA	TRBJ1-3	NA	TRBV28	TGTGCCAGCAGTTTATTTCAGGGTGGAAACACCATATATTTT	CASSLFQGGNTIYF
17	NA	TRBJ1-3	NA	TRBV4-2	TGTGCCAGCAGCCAAGATCTTGTAGGGTATTCACGGGGCACCATATATTTT	CASSQDLVGYSRGTIYF
15	NA	TRBJ2-1	NA	TRBV7-6	TGTGCCAGCAGCCCTGTCGGAGCGGTTAAGGATGAGCAGTTCTTC	CASSPVGAVKDEQFF
13	NA	TRBJ1-2	NA	TRBV28	TGTGCCAGCACCTTCGCGGGGCAAAGTGGCTACACCTTC	CASTFAGQSGYTF
16	NA	TRBJ2-1	NA	TRBV2	TGTGCCAGCAGGGAGTGGAGGGGGGGCCGGTGGAATGAGCAGTTCTTC	CASREWRGGRWNEQFF
14	NA	TRBJ1-2	TRBD1	TRBV7-9	TGTGCCAGCAGCTTGACAGGGGACCTCTATGGCTACACCTTC	CASSLTGDLYGYTF
19	once	TRBJ1-2	NA	TRBV18	TGTGCCAGCTCACCACTCAATTTCTTGGGGACTGCATTTAACTATGGCTACACCTTC	CASSPLNFLGTAFNYGYTF
15	NA	TRBJ1-5	TRBD1	TRBV2	TGTGCCAGCAGAGAGACCGGGACAGGGGGTAGGGTATCGCATTTT	CASRETGTGGRVSHF
15	NA	TRBJ2-1	NA	TRBV2	TGTGCCAGCAGTGAACGTGCGGGCTACCAGGGGGAGCAGTTCTTC	CASSERAGYQGEQFF
14	NA	TRBJ1-6	TRBD1	TRBV30	TGTGCCTGGAGCCCAGGGACAGGGGATTCACCCCTCCACTTT	CAWSPGTGDSPLHF
15	NA	TRBJ1-3	NA	TRBV7-2	TGTGCCAGCAGCTTAAGCTCGGTCTCTGGAAACACCATATATTTT	CASSLSSVSGNTIYF
16	NA	TRBJ2-3	NA	TRBV6-6	TGTGCCAGCAGTACTCGGGCTGGGGGGAGCACAGATACGCAGTATTTT	CASSTRAGGSTDTQYF
14	NA	TRBJ1-1	NA	TRBV14	TGTGCCAGCAGCCAAGATGCGGTTAACACTGAAGCTTTCTTT	CASSQDAVNTEAFF
14	NA	TRBJ1-2	TRBD1	TRBV19	TGTGCCAGTACCAATACAGGGGGCGCTTATGGCTACACCTTC	CASTNTGGAYGYTF
16	NA	TRBJ2-1	TRBD2	TRBV9	TGTGCCAGCAGCGTAGATGCTCTAGCGGGGGGACCCGAGCAGTTCTTC	CASSVDALAGGPEQFF
13	once	TRBJ1-1	TRBD1	TRBV5-4	TGTGCCAGCAGCTTTACAGGGGGTGGCGAAGCTTTCTTT	CASSFTGGGEAFF
13	NA	TRBJ1-6	NA	TRBV4-1	TGCGCCAGCAGCCAAGAACAGGGTCCACCCCTCCACTTT	CASSQEQGPPLHF
16	NA	TRBJ1-5	TRBD1	TRBV10-3	TGTGCCATCGAGGGGACAGGGAAGAAAAATCGCCAGCCCCAGCATTTT	CAIEGTGKKNRQPQHF
17	NA	TRBJ2-2	TRBD1	TRBV27	TGTGCCAGCAGCTCGTCGGACAGGGGGCGAGGGACCGGGGAGCTGTTTTTT	CASSSSDRGRGTGELFF
15	NA	TRBJ1-2	NA	TRBV30	TGTGCCTGGAGGACCCCCGGGACTACGTCCTATGGCTACACCTTC	CAWRTPGTTSYGYTF
16	NA	TRBJ2-5	TRBD2	TRBV4-1	TGCGCCAGCAGCGAACCAAGGGCGGGGGGGCAAGAGACCCAGTACTTC	CASSEPRAGGQETQYF
13	medium-sized	TRBJ2-1	TRBD2	TRBV5-6	TGTGCCAGCAGCACTAGCGGGGGTGGTGAGCAGTTCTTC	CASSTSGGGEQFF
14	few	TRBJ1-5	NA	TRBV5-8	TGTGCCAGCACCCAGTGGGGGGTCAGTCAGCCCCAGCATTTT	CASTQWGVSQPQHF
14	NA	TRBJ1-1	NA	TRBV7-2	TGTGCCAGCAGCCCCGGACAAGCGAACACTGAAGCTTTCTTT	CASSPGQANTEAFF
15	once	TRBJ1-5	NA	TRBV28	TGTGCCAGCAGTTTAGGTCGGGGGATCAATCAGCCCCAGCATTTT	CASSLGRGINQPQHF
14	NA	TRBJ1-2	TRBD1	TRBV2	TGTGCCAGCAGGGGACAGGGGAATAACTATGGCTACACCTTC	CASRGQGNNYGYTF
16	NA	TRBJ2-1	TRBD2	TRBV27	TGTGCCAGCAGTTTATCTCCAGGGAGGGAAGGCGGGGAGCAGTTCTTC	CASSLSPGREGGEQFF
14	NA	TRBJ1-6	TRBD1	TRBV3-1/TRBV3-2	TGTGCCAGCAGGCGCGGGACAGGGGTTTCACCCCTCCACTTT	CASRRGTGVSPLHF
13	NA	TRBJ1-2	NA	TRBV5-1	TGCGCCAGCAGCTTGGAGTCAGGGGAGGGCTACACCTTC	CASSLESGEGYTF
15	NA	TRBJ2-3	NA	TRBV11-2	TGTGCCAGCAGCCTTCTAGTCTCTAGCACAGATACGCAGTATTTT	CASSLLVSSTDTQYF
15	few	TRBJ2-3	NA	TRBV3-1/TRBV3-2	TGTGCCAGCAGCCAAGGTCCGGACGGGGGAGATACGCAGTATTTT	CASSQGPDGGDTQYF
14	NA	TRBJ2-5	NA	TRBV7-6	TGTGCCAGCAGCCCCGGGGAATTCCAAGAGACCCAGTACTTC	CASSPGEFQETQYF
16	NA	TRBJ1-3	NA	TRBV21-1	TGTGCCAGCAGCAGAGCGCGGACACCTTCTGGAAACACCATATATTTT	CASSRARTPSGNTIYF
17	NA	TRBJ2-7	TRBD2	TRBV27	TGTGCCAGCAATCCTGGGGCGGGGGGCCCTGGCTACTACGAGCAGTACTTC	CASNPGAGGPGYYEQYF
16	NA	TRBJ2-2	TRBD1	TRBV5-1	TGCGCCAGCAGCTTGTCGGGACAGGGGAACACCGGGGAGCTGTTTTTT	CASSLSGQGNTGELFF
15	NA	TRBJ2-3	TRBD2	TRBV6-5	TGTGCCAGCAGTAAGAATAGCGGGGGGTCAGATACGCAGTATTTT	CASSKNSGGSDTQYF
15	NA	TRBJ2-1	NA	TRBV2	TGTGCCAGCAGTGAGGGGCGGGGGCCTTACAATGAGCAGTTCTTC	CASSEGRGPYNEQFF
14	NA	TRBJ1-4	NA	TRBV4-1	TGCGCCAGCAGCCGGGGCCCTCTTAATGAAAAACTGTTTTTT	CASSRGPLNEKLFF
17	NA	TRBJ1-5	NA	TRBV28	TGTGCCAGCAGTCCCGCTACCGCGGAGTATAGCAATCAGCCCCAGCATTTT	CASSPATAEYSNQPQHF
16	NA	TRBJ1-1	NA	TRBV10-1	TGCGCCAGCAGTGAGTCGCCCTCGGTACAGGATGCTGAAGCTTTCTTT	CASSESPSVQDAEAFF
16	NA	TRBJ2-3	TRBD2	TRBV5-4	TGTGCCAGCAGCGCAGCGGTGCGGGGGGCAGCAGATACGCAGTATTTT	CASSAAVRGAADTQYF
13	NA	TRBJ2-5	NA	TRBV2	TGTGCCAGCAGCGGGACACGCCAAGAGACCCAGTACTTC	CASSGTRQETQYF
16	NA	TRBJ2-6	TRBD1	TRBV6-6	TGTGCCAGCAGTTATACAGGGGGCTCTGGGGCCAACGTCCTGACTTTC	CASSYTGGSGANVLTF